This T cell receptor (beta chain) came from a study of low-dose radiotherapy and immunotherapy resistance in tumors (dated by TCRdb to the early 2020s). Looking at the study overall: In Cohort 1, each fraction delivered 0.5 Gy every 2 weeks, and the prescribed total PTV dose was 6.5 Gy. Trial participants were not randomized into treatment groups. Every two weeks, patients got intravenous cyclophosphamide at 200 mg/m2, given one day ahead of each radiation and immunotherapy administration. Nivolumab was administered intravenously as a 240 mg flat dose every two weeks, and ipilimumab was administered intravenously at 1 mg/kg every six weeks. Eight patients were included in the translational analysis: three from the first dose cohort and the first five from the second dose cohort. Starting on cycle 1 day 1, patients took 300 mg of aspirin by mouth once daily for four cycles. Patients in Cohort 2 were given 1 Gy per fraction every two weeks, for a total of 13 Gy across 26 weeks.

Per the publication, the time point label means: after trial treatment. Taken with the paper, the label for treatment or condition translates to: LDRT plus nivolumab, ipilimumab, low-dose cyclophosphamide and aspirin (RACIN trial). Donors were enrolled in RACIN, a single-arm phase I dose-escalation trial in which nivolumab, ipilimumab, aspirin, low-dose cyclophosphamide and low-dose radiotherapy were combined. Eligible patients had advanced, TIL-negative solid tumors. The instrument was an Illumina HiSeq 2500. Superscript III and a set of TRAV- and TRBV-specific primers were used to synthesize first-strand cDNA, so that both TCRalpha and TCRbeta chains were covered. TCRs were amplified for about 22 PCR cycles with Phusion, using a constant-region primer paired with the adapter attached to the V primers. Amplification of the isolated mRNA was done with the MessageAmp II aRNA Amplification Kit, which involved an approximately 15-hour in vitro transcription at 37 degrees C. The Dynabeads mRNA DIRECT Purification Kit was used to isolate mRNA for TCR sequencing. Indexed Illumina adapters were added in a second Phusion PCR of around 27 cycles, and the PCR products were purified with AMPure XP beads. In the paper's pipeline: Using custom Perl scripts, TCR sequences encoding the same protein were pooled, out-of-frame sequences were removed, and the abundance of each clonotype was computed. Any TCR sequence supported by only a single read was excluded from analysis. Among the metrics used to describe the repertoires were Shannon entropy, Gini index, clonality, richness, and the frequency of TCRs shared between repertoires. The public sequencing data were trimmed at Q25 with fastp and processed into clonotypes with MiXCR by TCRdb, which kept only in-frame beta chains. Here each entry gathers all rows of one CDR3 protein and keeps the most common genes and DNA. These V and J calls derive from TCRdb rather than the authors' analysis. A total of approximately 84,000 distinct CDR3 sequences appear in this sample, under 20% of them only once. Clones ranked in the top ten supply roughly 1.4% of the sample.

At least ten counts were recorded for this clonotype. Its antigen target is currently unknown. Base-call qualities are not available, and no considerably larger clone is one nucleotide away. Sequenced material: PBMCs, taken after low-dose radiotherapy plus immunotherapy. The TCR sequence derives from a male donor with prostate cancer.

The CDR3 region reads CASSLTVPGQGYNEQFF. The nucleotides are TGTGCCAGCTCACTTACCGTACCGGGACAGGGGTACAATGAGCAGTTCTTC. The chain joins TRBV18 to TRBJ2-1, and TRBD1 aligns with 10 junction nucleotides. There are 17 amino acids in the CDR3, from cysteine to phenylalanine inclusive. The kept DNA is CDR3 alone, 51 bases in frame from the first base. V is pruned by 4 bases and J by 4 bases, leaving 10 bases of the junction without a gene match. CDR1 KGHSH and CDR2 LQKENI are derived from the germline V gene.